Following are 21 T cell receptor beta chains from one sample sequenced in a study of blood T cells in healthy people across ages. Next came a second PCR, run for about 7 to 12 cycles, which used a sample-barcoded 5' primer along with a J-beta primer mix. TCRdb redid the calling of the 5' RACE reads with MiXCR, one entry per CDR3 protein. This repertoire shows some 930,000 distinct CDR3 sequences, about 29% found once; its top ten account for roughly 10%. These data were also filed under a second study, of T cells of mothers and their children.

Sequencing was carried out using blood. The receptors were gathered from a woman in her thirties or forties in good health.

To note about this clonotype: Germline and junction disagree at one end, which may indicate a read error. The chain has TRBV3-1 and TRBJ2-5; unclear D gene. There are 13 residues in the CDR3. CDR1 is LGHDT, CDR2 YNNKEL, per germline (reference sequence). DNA for the CDR3: TGTGCCAGCAAGATCAGTAGTGAAGAGACCCAGGACTTC. It codes for CASKISSEETQDF.

This clonotype was found many times. J is TRBJ2-4 and V is TRBV7-2; unclear D gene. The CDR3 runs 15 residues. Germline V gene sequence: CDR1 SGHTA, CDR2 FQGNSA. V lost 0 bases, J lost 10 bases, and 16 bases lay in between. This chain's CDR3 is CASSLAWRSTEIQYF. The CDR3 DNA reads as TGTGCCAGCAGCTTAGCGTGGCGCTCCACCGAAATTCAGTACTTC. Using reference TRBV7-2 and TRBJ2-4 for the parts outside the CDR3, the full variable domain is GAGVSQSPSNKVTEKGKDVELRCDPISGHTALYWYRQSLGQGLEFLIYFQGNSAPDKSGLPSDRFSAERTGGSVSTLTIQRTQQEDSAVYLCASSLAWRSTEIQYFGAGTRLSVL.

This clonotype occurred many times. The V and J genes are TRBV29-1 and TRBJ2-3; 7 bases line up with TRBD2. Per the germline V gene, CDR1 is SQVTM and CDR2 is ANQGSEA. The trim removed 5 bases at V and 0 bases at J, leaving 5 bases unmatched. The CDR3 is 14 amino acids. CDR3 nucleotide sequence: TGCAGCGTTCAGGTGACTAGCAGCACAGATACGCAGTATTTT. Protein sequence: CSVQVTSSTDTQYF.

This clonotype was detected ten times or more. The chain is built from TRBV6-5 and TRBJ1-2; a possible D gene is TRBD1 (6 bases). CDR1 is MNHEY, CDR2 SVGAGI, per germline. The CDR3 is made up of 14 amino acids. V lost 6 bases and J lost 4, with 15 bases in between. CDR3 sequence reads: CASRNSGQIYGYTF. The CDR3 DNA reads TGTGCCAGCAGGAATAGCGGACAGATCTATGGCTACACCTTC.

This clonotype came up many times. The CDR3 reads CSASVRFGQPQHF. The CDR3 nucleotides read TGCAGTGCTAGCGTCAGGTTCGGTCAGCCCCAGCATTTT. The chain is built from TRBV20-1 and TRBJ1-5, with D hard to call. CDR3 size: 13 residues. V dropped 3 bases and J dropped 6 bases, with 12 bases sitting between them. The germline V gene encodes CDR1 DFQATT and CDR2 SNEGSKA (reference sequence).

The sample holds many counts of this clonotype. Possible read error: a much larger clone is one base away. The rearrangement joins TRBV6-4 to TRBJ2-5, with 13 nucleotides matching TRBD2. Germline V lookup: CDR1 MRHNA, CDR2 SNTAGT. The ends lost 4 bases at V and 11 bases at J; junction bases unmatched: 7. The CDR3 sequence is 14 residues long. The CDR3 sequence is CASSGLAGGNEQYF. As DNA, the CDR3 is TGTGCCAGCAGTGGACTAGCGGGGGGCAATGAGCAGTACTTC.

The V call is TRBV9, the J call TRBJ1-6; D ambiguous. Germline CDR1 reads SGDLS; CDR2 reads YYNGEE. The ends were cut back, 4 bases at V and 10 bases at J, with 24 bases in the middle. CDR3 size: 17 residues. This CDR3 reads CASSPSYGALMRSPLHF. The CDR3 nucleotides are TGTGCCAGCAGCCCCTCGTATGGTGCCTTAATGAGATCACCCCTCCACTTT.

A remark on this clonotype: A single base separates this from a much larger clone, so it may be a read error. The chain combines TRBV6-6 with TRBJ1-4, with unresolved D. Germline values: CDR1 MNHNY, CDR2 SVGAGI (reference sequence). CDR3 length: 13 residues. The CDR3 bases are TGTGCCAGCACCCAACTACCCTATGAAAAACGGTTTTTT. Protein product: CASTQLPYEKRFF.

This clonotype was observed at least ten times. The chain couples TRBV12-3 or TRBV12-4 to TRBJ2-7, with a possible D match to TRBD2 (5 bases). This CDR3 comprises 12 residues. The V end lost 7 bases, the J end lost 3 bases, and 10 bases lay between the germline ends. The CDR3 region has the DNA TGTGCCAGCACGCGGGTTATCTACGAGCAGTACTTC. This codes for CASTRVIYEQYF.

Comment on this clonotype: Given a much more abundant clone one base away, this may be a read error. J is TRBJ1-1 and V is TRBV29-1; 8 positions agree with TRBD1. This CDR3 spans 13 amino acids. Germline lookup yields CDR1 SQVTM and CDR2 ANQGSEA. In DNA form, the CDR3 reads TGCAGCGTTGCAGGGGGCGGAATTACTGAAGCTCTCTTT. This sequence encodes CSVAGGGITEALF.

Ten or more counts support this clonotype. The gene calls are TRBV11-1 and TRBJ2-1; D gene ambiguous. Germline V gene data show CDR1 as SGHAT and CDR2 as FQDESV (reference sequence). Trimming took 6 bases from V and 3 from J, leaving 12 bases between them. The CDR3 has 14 residues. The CDR3, as DNA: TGTGCCAGCAGTCGGGCAGGAAACTACAATGAGCAGTTCTTC. Translating gives CASSRAGNYNEQFF.

This clonotype was observed at least ten times. The chain recombines TRBV7-2 with TRBJ1-2, with 10 bases aligning to TRBD1. The CDR3 contains 16 residues. Looked up from germline, CDR1 is SGHTA and CDR2 is FQGNSA. V lost 4 bases, J lost 2 bases, and 7 bases stayed unmatched. The CDR3 protein is CASSSARDRGNYGYTF. As DNA, the CDR3 is TGTGCCAGCAGCTCCGCCCGGGACAGGGGCAACTATGGCTACACCTTC.

As to this clonotype: Since a much larger clone is just one base distant, this may be a read error. The chain joins TRBV13 to TRBJ2-1, with D uncertain. The CDR3 spans 13 residues. The V gene lost 5 bases and the J gene lost 7 bases, with 12 bases spanning the gap. CDR1 is PRHDT and CDR2 is FYEKMQ in the germline V gene (reference sequence). DNA of the CDR3: TGTGCCAGCAGCCACAACTTGAGTAATGAGCAGTTCTTC. It yields the protein CASSHNLSNEQFF.

The chain combines TRBV29-1 with TRBJ2-4, with a tentative D call TRBD1 (6 bases). CDR1 and CDR2 (germline): SQVTM, ANQGSEA. The V end lost 5 bases, the J end lost 9 bases, and 17 bases lay between the germline ends. This CDR3 region has 13 residues. CDR3 in amino acids: CSVLRDPRGIQYF. The CDR3 DNA sequence: TGCAGCGTTCTCCGGGACCCCAGGGGCATTCAGTACTTC.

In its sample, this clonotype was seen many times. This chain links TRBV28 with TRBJ2-7, with no clear D. V was pared by 6 bases and J by 0 bases, with 9 bases between. Germline V gene lookup returns CDR1 MDHEN and CDR2 SYDVKM. The CDR3 loop spans 13 amino acids. The CDR3 DNA sequence: TGTGCCAGCAGGGGTTCCCCCTCCTACGAGCAGTACTTC. It yields the protein CASRGSPSYEQYF.

This chain connects TRBV5-1 to TRBJ2-7; the D gene is possibly TRBD2 (6 bases). The CDR3 runs to 17 residues. CDR1 and CDR2 (germline): SGHRS, YFSETQ. Deletions cut 4 bases from V and 1 base from J, with 21 bases between. CDR3 loop: CASSAGAGPLGSYEQYF. CDR3 DNA: TGCGCCAGCAGCGCCGGGGCGGGACCCCTCGGATCCTACGAGCAGTACTTC.

This clonotype appeared a few times. The chain carries TRBV5-1 and TRBJ2-1; maybe TRBD1 (6 bases). V was pared by 4 bases and J by 10 bases, with 18 bases between. The CDR3 has 14 residues. The germline V gene encodes CDR1 SGHRS and CDR2 YFSETQ. The CDR3 sequence: CASSALTGRGEQFF. CDR3 bases: TGCGCCAGCAGCGCCCTGACAGGCCGTGGGGAGCAGTTCTTC.

A few counts support this clonotype. This sequence joins TRBV20-1 and TRBJ1-5, with D unresolved. From germline, CDR1 is DFQATT and CDR2 SNEGSKA (reference sequence). The germline V and J ends were trimmed by 6 bases and 4 bases, with 19 bases remaining between them. The CDR3 sequence is 15 residues long. CDR3 loop: CSAGRRTGGNQPQHF. DNA for the CDR3: TGCAGTGCAGGGCGACGGACCGGAGGGAATCAGCCCCAGCATTTT.

The sample holds a few counts of this clonotype. A much larger clone is a single base away; this may be a read error. V and J are TRBV4-3 and TRBJ1-1; unclear D gene. The V gene lost 4 bases and the J gene lost 1 base, with 10 bases spanning the gap. Germline V gene lookup returns CDR1 LGHNA and CDR2 YSLEER. The CDR3 covers 14 residues. The CDR3 protein is CASSRKLWNTEAFF. The CDR3 DNA reads TGCGCCAGCAGCCGAAAGCTGTGGAACACTGAAGCTTTCTTT.

The chain has TRBV20-1 and TRBJ1-6, with TRBD1 matching over 7 bases. The CDR3 runs 12 residues. J gave up 9 bases and V 5 bases, and 4 bases lay outside the gene matches. Germline assignment: CDR1 DFQATT and CDR2 SNEGSKA (reference sequence). The CDR3 DNA reads TGCAGTGCTGGGCGGACAGGTTCACCCCTCCACTTT. Translating gives CSAGRTGSPLHF.

This chain links TRBV7-8 with TRBJ2-2; TRBD2 is a possible D gene (6 bases). Between the trimmed V and J ends, which lost 1 base and 8 bases, there was a span of 17 bases. The germline V gene has CDR1 SGHVS and CDR2 FQNEAQ. This CDR3 is built from 16 residues. CDR3: CASSLVAGYLWGELFF. CDR3 sequence (DNA): TGTGCCAGCAGCTTAGTTGCGGGGTATCTCTGGGGGGAGCTGTTTTTT.